The clone carrying this T cell receptor (beta chain) was picked up a small number of times. The target antigen is unknown. Trimming removed 2 bases at V and 0 bases at J, with 8 bases between. Germline loops: CDR1 MNHEY, CDR2 SVGAGI. The CDR3 is 14 residues long. The study ran its PCR with 60 Vbeta and 13 Jbeta primers. The data were produced by immunoSEQ multiplex PCR, yet TCRdb's version contains in-frame clones alone and is incomplete. The data contain about 60,000 clones, around 80% of them singletons. The sample originates from a study of cytomegalovirus exposure and HLA in healthy donors. Across the whole study: Researchers found that around 80% of 398 genotyped donors fell within the Caucasian-associated ancestry cluster.

General study findings and limits: Analysis performed later found 16,951 TCR beta sequences associated with HLA alleles at 0.05 false discovery rate. It was reported in a later analysis that an Asian-associated ancestry cluster showed fewer N-insertions than the roughly 670-donor mean.

Sequenced input: PBMCs. The genes are TRBV6-5 and TRBJ2-7; D is unresolved. The source is a woman under 40 in good health and CMV-seronegative. CDR3 DNA sequence: TGTGCCAGCAGTTACCGGTTTTACTCCTACGAGCAGTACTTC. Protein: CASSYRFYSYEQYF.